Listed below are T cell receptor beta chains from one sample, sequenced in a study of vaccination and CD4 T cells after COVID-19. Their cognate antigens are unknown. In TCRdb, the PCR reads were re-called with MiXCR into one record per CDR3 protein. Here the sample spans 9,500 to 10,000 distinct CDR3 sequences, roughly 26% being singletons. The starting material was CD4+ T cells from blood, cultured in vitro, obtained after SARS-CoV-2 vaccination. Source of these receptors: a human donor who had recovered from COVID-19. CDR3s include the opening cysteine and the closing phenylalanine or tryptophan. D genes are given only for firm matches. The listing skips clone size in some rows; elsewhere it reads once, few, many or a size class.

j_gene: TRBJ1-2; v_gene: TRBV14; d_gene: -; abundance: few; CDR3aa: CASSQGLNYGYTF; CDR3nt: TGTGCCAGCAGCCAAGGGCTCAACTATGGCTACACCTTC
j_gene: TRBJ1-2; v_gene: TRBV20-1; d_gene: -; abundance: -; CDR3aa: CSARVSGGGRRNDPANYGYTF; CDR3nt: TGCAGTGCTAGAGTGTCGGGTGGCGGGAGGAGGAACGACCCAGCTAACTATGGCTACACCTTC
j_gene: TRBJ1-1; v_gene: TRBV20-1; d_gene: -; abundance: -; CDR3aa: CSARGARWTEAFF; CDR3nt: TGCAGTGCTAGAGGCGCCCGGTGGACTGAAGCTTTCTTT
j_gene: TRBJ1-2; v_gene: TRBV28; d_gene: -; abundance: few; CDR3aa: CASSTTFYGYTF; CDR3nt: TGTGCCAGCAGCACCACCTTCTATGGCTACACCTTC
j_gene: TRBJ2-5; v_gene: TRBV20-1; d_gene: -; abundance: few; CDR3aa: CSARDQVTQYF; CDR3nt: TGCAGTGCTAGAGATCAGGTGACCCAGTACTTC
j_gene: TRBJ2-7; v_gene: TRBV7-2; d_gene: -; abundance: medium-sized; CDR3aa: CASSPAGPSSYEQYF; CDR3nt: TGTGCCAGCAGCCCGGCGGGACCGAGCTCCTACGAGCAGTACTTC
j_gene: TRBJ1-2; v_gene: TRBV19; d_gene: TRBD1; abundance: -; CDR3aa: CASSIDRDRGRRNGYTF; CDR3nt: TGTGCCAGTAGTATAGACCGGGACAGGGGGCGGCGGAATGGCTACACCTTC
j_gene: TRBJ1-6; v_gene: TRBV6-5; d_gene: -; abundance: few; CDR3aa: CASSYSRSRGSYNSPLHF; CDR3nt: TGTGCCAGCAGTTATTCCAGGTCAAGGGGCTCCTATAATTCACCCCTCCACTTT
j_gene: TRBJ2-7; v_gene: TRBV6-2/TRBV6-3; d_gene: TRBD1; abundance: -; CDR3aa: CASSFPVLSLNRGLDEQYF; CDR3nt: TGTGCCAGCAGTTTCCCGGTACTGAGCCTTAACAGGGGGCTCGACGAGCAGTACTTC
j_gene: TRBJ1-3; v_gene: TRBV10-1; d_gene: TRBD1; abundance: -; CDR3aa: CAITQEGQRYPGNTIYF; CDR3nt: TGCGCTATAACGCAGGAGGGACAGCGATACCCTGGAAACACCATATATTTT
j_gene: TRBJ1-2; v_gene: TRBV20-1; d_gene: -; abundance: few; CDR3aa: CSARERAYGYTF; CDR3nt: TGCAGTGCTAGAGAGAGGGCCTATGGCTACACCTTC
j_gene: TRBJ1-3; v_gene: TRBV6-5; d_gene: -; abundance: -; CDR3aa: CASSYNSLSGNTIYF; CDR3nt: TGTGCCAGCAGTTACAACAGTCTATCTGGAAACACCATATATTTT
j_gene: TRBJ1-1; v_gene: TRBV6-1; d_gene: -; abundance: few; CDR3aa: CASNRGENTEAFF; CDR3nt: TGTGCCAGCAACAGAGGGGAGAACACTGAAGCTTTCTTT
j_gene: TRBJ1-3; v_gene: TRBV19; d_gene: -; abundance: few; CDR3aa: CASSTPWGAGNTIYF; CDR3nt: TGTGCCAGTAGTACCCCGTGGGGGGCTGGAAACACCATATATTTT
j_gene: TRBJ1-2; v_gene: TRBV6-1; d_gene: -; abundance: few; CDR3aa: CASSEVLYGYTF; CDR3nt: TGTGCCAGCAGTGAAGTGCTCTATGGCTACACCTTC
j_gene: TRBJ1-1; v_gene: TRBV27; d_gene: TRBD1; abundance: medium-sized; CDR3aa: CASSLLSGTGVTEAFF; CDR3nt: TGTGCCAGCAGTCTCCTCTCGGGGACAGGGGTAACTGAAGCTTTCTTT
j_gene: TRBJ1-5; v_gene: TRBV19; d_gene: -; abundance: -; CDR3aa: CASSSRRVVPQHF; CDR3nt: TGTGCCAGTAGTAGTAGAAGAGTCGTGCCCCAGCATTTT